These 22 T cell receptor beta chains were all obtained from the same sample, sequenced in a study of T cells after yellow fever vaccination (dated by TCRdb to between 2018 and 2021). The library relied on 5' RACE. The sequencer listed for this sample is Illumina NovaSeq 6000. Through fastp at Q25 and MiXCR, TCRdb rebuilt clones from the public reads, retaining in-frame beta chains. Each record represents a unique CDR3 protein, reported with the most common genes and DNA among its rows. The sample table shows just over 250,000 distinct CDR3 sequences, and around 4.9% are seen once. Less than 3.5% of the sample is taken by the ten largest. The sample's treatment or condition, from its label and the paper: live attenuated yellow fever vaccine strain. The sample consisted of CD4+ T cells sorted from PBMCs, taken on the day of the yellow fever booster vaccination. The receptors stem from a man between 18 and 29 years old who received the YFV17D yellow fever vaccine.

This clonotype came up a few times. The chain employs TRBV5-1 and TRBJ2-5; 7 positions agree with TRBD1. The ends lost 4 bases at V and 3 bases at J; junction bases unmatched: 9. This CDR3 region has 15 residues. In germline, CDR1 is SGHRS, CDR2 YFSETQ. The CDR3 loop is CASSNYLGTEETQYF. As DNA, the CDR3 is TGCGCCAGCAGCAACTACCTCGGGACAGAAGAGACCCAGTACTTC.

The genes are TRBV18 and TRBJ2-2, with TRBD1 matching over 12 bases. The CDR3 has 17 amino acids. Germline V lookup: CDR1 KGHSH, CDR2 LQKENI. J was trimmed by 5 bases and V by 0 bases; bases with no gene match: 4. The CDR3 is CASSPPGTGGATGELFF. The CDR3 region has the DNA TGTGCCAGCTCACCACCCGGGACAGGGGGCGCAACCGGGGAGCTGTTTTTT.

The CDR3 nucleotides are TGTGCCAGCAGCGAAGGACAGGAAAAAAACTATGGCTACACCTTC. Translation gives CASSEGQEKNYGYTF. The chain has TRBV4-2 and TRBJ1-2; 7 bases agree with TRBD1. CDR3 size: 15 residues. Germline CDR1 and CDR2: LGHNA and YNFKEQ. V shed 5 bases and J 2 bases; nucleotides not matched to a gene: 8.

This clonotype was detected a few times. The chain uses TRBV29-1 and TRBJ1-1; 10 bases are a match to TRBD1. The CDR3 sequence is 14 residues long. Germline assignment: CDR1 SQVTM and CDR2 ANQGSEA. After removal of 3 bases from V and 5 bases from J, the junction contained 6 bases not matched to a gene. The CDR3 sequence: CSVEVGQGGTEAFF. DNA for the CDR3: TGCAGCGTTGAGGTTGGACAGGGGGGGACTGAAGCTTTCTTT.

This clonotype was seen at least ten times. The chain uses TRBV20-1 and TRBJ2-5, with D maybe TRBD1 (5 bases). The CDR3 runs 11 residues. Trimming left V 6 bases short and J 4 bases short, with 9 bases between. Germline lookup yields CDR1 DFQATT and CDR2 SNEGSKA (reference sequence). DNA for the CDR3: TGCAGTGCCGATAGGGGAGAGACCCAGTACTTC. The encoded protein is CSADRGETQYF.

This clonotype was picked up many times. J is TRBJ1-4 and V is TRBV27, with a tentative D call TRBD1 (5 bases). Germline V gene data show CDR1 as MNHEY and CDR2 as SMNVEV (reference sequence). Trimming cost V 5 bases and J 8 bases, with 15 bases left between them. This CDR3 contains 14 residues. DNA of the CDR3: TGTGCCAGCAGTCCCCGGACGGAGGGGGAAAAACTGTTTTTT. As protein: CASSPRTEGEKLFF.

This clonotype was detected only a few times. The V gene is TRBV21-1, the J gene TRBJ1-5; the table's D call TRBD1 went unverified against the DNA. TRBV21-1 is a pseudogene. The CDR3 runs to 15 residues. As DNA, the CDR3 is TGTGCCAGCAGCAAAAGGGGACGGTTCAATCAGCCCCAGCATTTT. Protein: CASSKRGRFNQPQHF.

This clonotype showed up many times. This rearrangement joins TRBV20-1 to TRBJ1-1, with D uncertain. This CDR3 has 13 residues. The V end was cut by 3 bases, the J end by 1 base, with 9 bases between. Germline CDR1 and CDR2: DFQATT and SNEGSKA (reference sequence). For the CDR3, the DNA is TGCAGTGCTAGGACCTTGGGGAACACTGAAGCTTTCTTT. Translating it yields CSARTLGNTEAFF.

This clonotype was detected ten times or more. J is TRBJ1-5 and V is TRBV15; D gene uncertain. The V and J ends lost 3 bases and 7 bases respectively, with 7 bases between them. The germline gives CDR1 LNHNV, CDR2 YYDKDF (reference sequence). The CDR3 length is 12 residues. The CDR3 is CATSRDSQPQHF. DNA for the CDR3: TGTGCCACCAGCAGGGATAGCCAGCCCCAGCATTTT.

As for this clonotype: The junction differs from germline at one of its ends, possibly a read error. The rearrangement joins TRBV27 to TRBJ1-5; 7 bases fit TRBD1. The CDR3 has 15 amino acids. Looked up from germline, CDR1 is MNHEY and CDR2 is SMNVEV (reference sequence). The CDR3 bases are TGTGCCGGCAGGGGCAGACAGGGCCGCAATCAGCCCCAGCATTTT. Translation gives CAGRGRQGRNQPQHF.

V and J are TRBV24-1 and TRBJ2-1, with 9 bases identical to TRBD1. CDR1 is KGHDR and CDR2 is SFDVKD in the germline V gene. The CDR3 spans 14 residues. The trim removed 9 bases at V and 6 bases at J, leaving 8 bases unmatched. CDR3 coding DNA: TGTGCCACCGCTCCGGGACAGGGCTTCAATGAGCAGTTCTTC. Its protein is CATAPGQGFNEQFF.

As regards this clonotype: A read error may be the cause here, since a much bigger clone is one base away. The chain is built from TRBV12-3 or TRBV12-4 and TRBJ1-5, with unresolved D. This CDR3 is 14 amino acids long. The CDR3 is CASRGRRINQAQHF. The CDR3 DNA is TGTGCCAGCAGGGGGAGAAGAATCAATCAGGCCCAGCATTTT.

In its sample, this clonotype was seen a few times. The V gene is TRBV25-1, the J gene TRBJ2-2, with TRBD1 matching 10 bases. From germline, CDR1 is MGHDK and CDR2 SYGVNS. The CDR3 runs to 15 residues. V trimming: 8 bases; J trimming: 3 bases; junction bases outside the gene matches: 6. CDR3 loop: CASAAGTGDTGELFF. The CDR3 nucleotides read TGTGCCAGCGCAGCCGGGACAGGGGACACCGGGGAGCTGTTTTTT.

The V call is TRBV20-1, the J call TRBJ2-5; 12 bases line up with TRBD2. The germline gives CDR1 DFQATT, CDR2 SNEGSKA (reference sequence). This CDR3 has 15 residues. Losses at the gene ends were 6 bases for V and 1 base for J; bases not matched to a gene: 6. The DNA for the CDR3 is TGCAGTGCCTCCCTAGCGGGGGGGACCCAAGAGACCCAGTACTTC. Residues: CSASLAGGTQETQYF.

In its sample, this clonotype was seen many times. This chain links TRBV5-1 with TRBJ1-6; 9 bases are shared with TRBD1. V shed 3 bases and J 10 bases; nucleotides not matched to a gene: 5. Germline CDR1 reads SGHRS; CDR2 reads YFSETQ. This CDR3 region has 14 residues. DNA for the CDR3: TGCGCCAGCAGCTCGGGACAGGGTGAATCACCCCTCCACTTT. This translates into CASSSGQGESPLHF. The variable domain in full, completed from reference TRBV5-1 and TRBJ1-6, reads KAGVTQTPRYLIKTRGQQVTLSCSPISGHRSVSWYQQTPGQGLQFLFEYFSETQRNKGNFPGRFSGRQFSNSRSEMNVSTLELGDSALYLCASSSGQGESPLHFGNGTRLTVT.

The J gene is TRBJ1-3, the V gene TRBV20-1, with a weak D call TRBD1 (6 bases). In germline, CDR1 is DFQATT, CDR2 SNEGSKA (reference sequence). V lost 6 bases and J lost 8, with 17 bases in between. The CDR3 extends over 13 amino acids. The CDR3 loop reads CSARGGQGDTIYF. CDR3 coding DNA: TGCAGTGCCAGGGGAGGGCAGGGAGACACCATATATTTT.

The V gene is TRBV27, the J gene TRBJ2-7, with TRBD1 identical over 7 bases. This CDR3 spans 16 amino acids. Germline V gene data show CDR1 as MNHEY and CDR2 as SMNVEV (reference sequence). After removal of 2 bases from V and 0 bases from J, the junction contained 7 bases not matched to a gene. The CDR3 nucleotides read TGTGCCAGCAGTTTACCAGAAGGACAGGACTCCTACGAGCAGTACGTC. The encoded protein is CASSLPEGQDSYEQYV.

The chain recombines TRBV5-1 with TRBJ2-3; 7 bases are a match to TRBD2. The CDR3 covers 13 residues. V shed 7 bases and J 2 bases; nucleotides not matched to a gene: 4. CDR1 and CDR2 from the germline V gene are SGHRS and YFSETQ. CDR3 DNA: TGCGCCAGCGCTAAGCGGGACACAGATACGCAGTATTTT. This translates into CASAKRDTDTQYF. Filled out from reference TRBV5-1 and TRBJ2-3, the complete variable domain reads KAGVTQTPRYLIKTRGQQVTLSCSPISGHRSVSWYQQTPGQGLQFLFEYFSETQRNKGNFPGRFSGRQFSNSRSEMNVSTLELGDSALYLCASAKRDTDTQYFGPGTRLTVL.

This clonotype was seen at least ten times. The chain has TRBV3-1 and TRBJ1-3; D call uncertain. Trimming shortened V by 0 bases and J by 4 bases, and 10 bases separated the two germline ends. Germline-derived CDR1 and CDR2 are LGHDT and YNNKEL (reference sequence). This CDR3 has 15 amino acids. Here the CDR3 reads CASSQDTGSGNTIYF. In DNA, the CDR3 is TGTGCCAGCAGCCAAGATACGGGATCAGGAAACACCATATATTTT.

The rearrangement uses TRBV5-1 and TRBJ2-3; D is tentatively TRBD1 or TRBD2 (5 bases each). The CDR3 totals 15 residues. Trimming shortened V by 0 bases and J by 4 bases, and 12 bases separated the two germline ends. Germline CDR1 is SGHRS and CDR2 is YFSETQ. The CDR3 DNA reads as TGCGCCAGCAGCTTGGATTTGGTGGGGGCAGATACGCAGTATTTT. This codes for CASSLDLVGADTQYF.

The genes are TRBV20-1 and TRBJ1-1, with D unclear. The V gene's germline CDR1 is DFQATT and CDR2 SNEGSKA (reference sequence). CDR3 length equals 14 residues. The V end was cut by 0 bases, the J end by 2 bases, with 10 bases between. CDR3 nucleotides: TGCAGTGCTAGAGATTGGTGGGTTAACACTGAAGCTTTCTTT. This codes for CSARDWWVNTEAFF.

V usage is TRBV6-6 and J usage is TRBJ2-7, with D possibly matching TRBD2 (6 bases). The CDR3 consists of 13 residues. Germline V CDR1 and CDR2: MNHNY, SVGAGI (reference sequence). The V and J ends lost 6 bases and 2 bases respectively, with 11 bases between them. In DNA, the CDR3 is TGTGCCAGCAGGGGGCGGGGTACCTACGAGCAGTACTTC. Residues: CASRGRGTYEQYF.